These 7 T cell receptor beta chains came from one sample sequenced in a study of shared clonotypes between healthy human individuals (TCRdb year 2020). Libraries came from the immunoSEQ multiplex PCR assay. TCRdb took this table from immuneACCESS and kept in-frame rearrangements with V and J called. Such tables lack part of the clones; where checked against another copy, unresolved V genes explain under half of the gap, and the rest is unexplained. Counted in this sample were approximately 2.1 million clones; over 85% of them appeared once. The ten largest make up 0.35% to 0.45% of the sample. The specimen was naive CD4+ T cells from PBMCs. The sample's cell subset or site, from its label and the paper: CD45RA+ positively selected. The origin of the receptors is a man in his late teens or twenties in good health. Some clones in this sample may be carry-over from other donors' samples.

J is TRBJ1-5 and V is TRBV18; no definite D call. V lost 3 bases to trimming and J lost 5 bases, with 8 bases between them. This CDR3 region has 13 residues. Germline V CDR1 and CDR2: KGHSH, LQKENI. For the CDR3, the DNA is TGTGCCAGCTCACCGGAGGGTCATCAGCCCCAGCATTTT. Amino acids: CASSPEGHQPQHF.

Notes on this clone: The DNA is left out, because the CDR3 cannot be placed on it with certainty; the CDR3 is given as TCRdb lists it. The chain employs TRBV27 and TRBJ1-1; the table names TRBD1, a call not compared with the DNA. Termini included, the CDR3 measures 14 amino acids. Germline CDR1 reads MNHEY; CDR2 reads SMNVEV (reference sequence). The CDR3 here is CASSLFGPGPGAFF.

The rearrangement joins TRBV7-6 to TRBJ2-7, with 9 bases lining up with TRBD1. Germline-derived CDR1 and CDR2 are SGHVS and FNYEAQ. The CDR3 is 17 amino acids. V shed 2 bases and J 1 base; nucleotides not matched to a gene: 9. The CDR3, as DNA: TGTGCCAGCAGCTTAAGGGGTTCCGGGACAGGGTCCTACGAGCAGTACTTC. It specifies CASSLRGSGTGSYEQYF.

CDR3 coding DNA: TGTGCCAGCTCAATGGGACTAGAACCGACAGATACGCAGTATTTT. This codes for CASSMGLEPTDTQYF. The rearrangement links TRBV18 to TRBJ2-3; TRBD2 matches 8 bases. The V gene's germline CDR1 is KGHSH and CDR2 LQKENI. V lost 5 bases and J lost 3; bases outside the gene matches: 7. The CDR3 totals 15 residues.

This rearrangement joins TRBV19 to TRBJ1-2; a possible D gene is TRBD1 (6 bases). The length of the CDR3 is 16 residues. Germline CDR1 reads LNHDA; CDR2 reads SQIVND (reference sequence). V was shortened by 3 bases and J by 2 bases, with 16 bases between the two germline ends. The CDR3 bases are TGTGCCAGTAGTATGGAAGGAGGGGGGAAGAACTATGGCTACACCTTC. It codes for CASSMEGGGKNYGYTF.

The chain employs TRBV19 and TRBJ1-1; D possibly corresponds to TRBD1 (5 bases). Germline-derived CDR1 and CDR2 are LNHDA and SQIVND (reference sequence). V lost 5 bases and J 3 bases, leaving 13 bases between the germline ends. This CDR3 contains 14 residues. CDR3 residues: CASSSGRGDTEAFF. The CDR3 nucleotides read TGTGCCAGTAGTTCGGGTCGGGGGGACACTGAAGCTTTCTTT.

This clone was seen just once. The chain recombines TRBV5-6 with TRBJ2-5, with TRBD2 matching over 8 bases. Germline trimming cut 1 base from V and 2 bases from J; bases unmatched to any gene: 4. Germline V CDR1 and CDR2: SGHDT, YYEEEE. The length of the CDR3 is 15 residues. Here the CDR3 reads CASSLRRLAQETQYF. In DNA form, the CDR3 reads TGTGCCAGCAGCTTGCGGAGACTAGCGCAAGAGACCCAGTACTTC.